The next 17 T cell receptor beta chains were all read from a single sample in a study of Graves' ophthalmopathy and Graves' hyperthyroidism. RNA transcripts yielded amplified TCR beta CDR3 regions. Investigators did first-round RT-PCR with HTBI primers, then second-round multiplex PCR. TCRdb reanalysed the multiplex PCR reads using MiXCR and keeps one entry per CDR3 protein. The sample has 600,000 to 950,000 distinct CDR3 sequences; roughly two fifths are singletons. The sequencing input was peripheral blood. Receptor source: an adult man with Graves' ophthalmopathy.

V usage is TRBV20-1 and J usage is TRBJ2-5; D remains ambiguous. This CDR3 is built from 13 residues. Germline lookup yields CDR1 DFQATT and CDR2 SNEGSKA (reference sequence). The V and J ends lost 8 bases and 1 base respectively, with 14 bases between them. CDR3 nucleotides: TGCAGTCTCCGGGTCTTATTCCAAGAGACCCAGTACTTC. It is translated as CSLRVLFQETQYF.

This clonotype was observed many times. The chain carries TRBV10-3 and TRBJ1-6; D unresolved. This CDR3 is 14 amino acids long. CDR1 is ENHRY and CDR2 is SYGVKD in the germline V gene. Trimming removed 10 bases from V and 8 bases from J, with 18 bases in between. CDR3 DNA sequence: TGTGCCACCGCATTGGGAGGGCAGGATTCACCCCTCCACTTT. It specifies CATALGGQDSPLHF.

This clonotype has more than one count but fewer than ten. This sequence joins TRBV6-5 and TRBJ1-4; D not resolved. Per the germline V gene, CDR1 is MNHEY and CDR2 is SVGAGI. Deletions cut 0 bases from V and 4 bases from J, with 6 bases between. This CDR3 is 14 amino acids long. CDR3 DNA sequence: TGTGCCAGCAGTTACTCAGGGTTTAATGAAAAACTGTTTTTT. It is translated as CASSYSGFNEKLFF.

This clonotype came up many times. The chain employs TRBV11-2 and TRBJ2-1, with D possibly TRBD2 on 5 matching bases. The V gene lost 8 bases and the J gene lost 10 bases, with 12 bases spanning the gap. The CDR3 length is 11 residues. CDR1 SGHAT and CDR2 FQNNGV come from the germline V gene. CDR3 nucleotides: TGTGCCAGCTCCCCGGGGTTGGAGCAGTTCTTC. Its translation is CASSPGLEQFF.

V and J are TRBV11-2 and TRBJ2-7; tentative D call: TRBD2 (6 bases). Trimming took 4 bases from V and 0 from J, leaving 16 bases between them. Germline CDR1 SGHAT, CDR2 FQNNGV. This CDR3 spans 16 amino acids. The CDR3 spells CASSSSLGGISYEQYF. Here the CDR3 DNA reads TGTGCCAGCAGCTCCTCCCTCGGGGGAATCTCCTACGAGCAGTACTTC. The entire variable domain, with the rest obtained from reference TRBV11-2 and TRBJ2-7, is as follows: EAGVAQSPRYKIIEKRQSVAFWCNPISGHATLYWYQQILGQGPKLLIQFQNNGVVDDSQLPKDRFSAERLKGVDSTLKIQPAKLEDSAVYLCASSSSLGGISYEQYFGPGTRLTVT.

In its sample, this clonotype was seen a few times. The chain employs TRBV25-1 and TRBJ2-7; D remains unclear. V was clipped by 6 bases and J by 1 base, with 13 bases between them. The germline V gene has CDR1 MGHDK and CDR2 SYGVNS. This CDR3 has 14 residues. The CDR3 nucleotides are TGTGCCAGCAGCCCAGCTCAGATTTCCTACGAGCAGTACTTC. Translation gives CASSPAQISYEQYF.

As regards this clonotype: A much bigger clone sits one base away, suggesting this may be a read error. The conserved phenylalanine or tryptophan normally closing the CDR3 is absent here, so this likely arose from a read error. The chain combines TRBV14 with TRBJ1-1, with 8 bases that match TRBD1. CDR1 and CDR2 (germline): SGHDN, FVKESK. This CDR3 is 16 amino acids long. The junction had 9 bases not matched to a gene; V was cut back by 6 bases and J by 0 bases. The DNA of the CDR3 is TGTGCCAGCAGACTGCGGGACAGGTCGCTGAACACTGAAGCTTTCTCT. Its translation: CASRLRDRSLNTEAFS.

A single count supports this clonotype. Compared with germline, one end of the junction differs, possibly owing to a read error. The J gene is TRBJ2-2, the V gene TRBV10-3; D is possibly TRBD2 (5 bases). The CDR3 contains 14 residues. The germline V gene has CDR1 ENHRY and CDR2 SYGVKD. The CDR3 here is CASSPGLFSGELFF. CDR3 nucleotide sequence: TGTGCCAGCAGTCCAGGACTTTTCTCCGGGGAGCTGTTTTTT.

This chain joins TRBV15 and TRBJ1-2; D gene ambiguous. Between the trimmed V and J ends, which lost 3 bases and 6 bases, there was a span of 17 bases. From germline, CDR1 is LNHNV and CDR2 YYDKDF (reference sequence). This CDR3 comprises 15 residues. CDR3 coding DNA: TGTGCCACCAGCAGTGCTGAGGCGCCGGAAGATGGCTACACCTTC. Protein product: CATSSAEAPEDGYTF.

This clonotype was seen at least ten times. The chain combines TRBV5-1 with TRBJ1-5; 9 bases align to TRBD1. Germline V gene lookup returns CDR1 SGHRS and CDR2 YFSETQ. V lost 0 bases, J lost 8 bases, and 0 bases stayed unmatched. The CDR3 extends over 13 amino acids. Here the CDR3 DNA reads TGCGCCAGCAGCTTGGGACAGGGGGAGCCCCAGCATTTT. Protein: CASSLGQGEPQHF.

This clonotype was observed at least ten times. The chain combines TRBV29-1 with TRBJ1-1; the match to TRBD1 covers 8 bases. The germline V gene encodes CDR1 SQVTM and CDR2 ANQGSEA. This CDR3 is built from 14 residues. The ends lost 1 base at V and 3 bases at J; junction bases unmatched: 4. The CDR3 sequence is CSVEGPDRDTEAFF. The DNA for the CDR3 is TGCAGCGTTGAAGGACCGGACAGGGACACTGAAGCTTTCTTT.

This clonotype came up many times. The chain joins TRBV7-2 to TRBJ1-3; D gene uncertain. Deletions cut 4 bases from V and 3 bases from J, with 4 bases between. Germline V lookup: CDR1 SGHTA, CDR2 FQGNSA. The CDR3 has 12 amino acids. CDR3 amino acids: CASSYIGNTIYF. DNA for the CDR3: TGTGCCAGCAGCTATATTGGAAACACCATATATTTT. The full variable domain, completed using reference TRBV7-2 and TRBJ1-3, is GAGVSQSPSNKVTEKGKDVELRCDPISGHTALYWYRQSLGQGLEFLIYFQGNSAPDKSGLPSDRFSAERTGGSVSTLTIQRTQQEDSAVYLCASSYIGNTIYFGEGSWLTVV.

This clonotype was detected ten times or more. The V call is TRBV20-1, the J call TRBJ1-1, with a weak D call TRBD1 (5 bases). V was shortened by 4 bases and J by 5 bases, with 14 bases between the two germline ends. Germline V gives CDR1 DFQATT, CDR2 SNEGSKA (reference sequence). The CDR3 contains 13 residues. CDR3 loop: CSATRGSWTEAFF. DNA of the CDR3: TGCAGTGCTACGAGGGGTAGCTGGACTGAAGCTTTCTTT.

The rearrangement joins TRBV28 to TRBJ2-5; unclear D gene. The V and J ends lost 3 bases and 2 bases respectively, with 7 bases between them. The germline V gene has CDR1 MDHEN and CDR2 SYDVKM. The CDR3 extends over 13 amino acids. The CDR3: CASSFISQETQYF. Here the CDR3 DNA reads TGTGCCAGCAGTTTCATCAGTCAAGAGACCCAGTACTTC. Together with reference TRBV28 and TRBJ2-5, the CDR3 gives the full variable domain: DVKVTQSSRYLVKRTGEKVFLECVQDMDHENMFWYRQDPGLGLRLIYFSYDVKMKEKGDIPEGYSVSREKKERFSLILESASTNQTSMYLCASSFISQETQYFGPGTRLLVL.

This clonotype appeared many times. The V call is TRBV7-9, the J call TRBJ1-2; 9 nucleotides agree with TRBD1. The CDR3 spans 14 residues. The trim removed 6 bases at V and 4 bases at J, leaving 6 bases unmatched. CDR1 SEHNR and CDR2 FQNEAQ come from the germline V gene (reference sequence). CDR3 residues: CASRATGGFYGYTF. The CDR3 DNA sequence: TGTGCCAGCAGAGCAACAGGGGGCTTCTATGGCTACACCTTC.

Comment on this clonotype: This sequence may be a read error, since a much larger clone differs from it by one base. The V gene is TRBV2, the J gene TRBJ2-2, with 7 positions matching TRBD2. This CDR3 has 15 amino acids. Germline V gene data show CDR1 as SNHLY and CDR2 as FYNNEI. Trimming took 2 bases from V and 10 from J; bases not matched to a gene: 10. Here the CDR3 reads CASSENVAGLTELFF. The CDR3 DNA reads as TGTGCCAGCAGTGAAAATGTAGCGGGCCTTACGGAGCTGTTTTTT.

V gene TRBV2 combines with J gene TRBJ1-6, with D unresolved. This CDR3 is built from 14 residues. Per the germline V gene, CDR1 is SNHLY and CDR2 is FYNNEI. Between the trimmed V and J ends, which lost 5 bases and 9 bases, there was a span of 14 bases. CDR3 region: CASSLAQRSSPLHF. CDR3 nucleotide sequence: TGTGCCAGCAGTTTAGCCCAAAGGAGTTCACCCCTCCACTTT.